This is a list of T cell receptor beta chains from one sample in a study of blood T cell repertoires in COVID-19. Only in-frame clones appear in the TCRdb table, and some are missing; sequencing was by immunoSEQ multiplex PCR. The table includes 40,000 to 45,000 clones, around 86% detected once. Material for sequencing was peripheral blood. All receptors come from a man in his 60s with active COVID-19. Both conserved end residues are part of each CDR3. Fields, in order: V gene, J gene, CDR3 protein.

v_gene: TRBV5-1
j_gene: TRBJ1-4
CDR3aa: CASSWGRDRNEKLFF

v_gene: TRBV4-2
j_gene: TRBJ2-7
CDR3aa: CASSQEGAAGGYEQYF

v_gene: TRBV11-2
j_gene: TRBJ1-2
CDR3aa: CASSLSGRRVDGYTF

v_gene: TRBV7-3
j_gene: TRBJ2-1
CDR3aa: CASSSTPGEDSFF

v_gene: TRBV6-5
j_gene: TRBJ2-1
CDR3aa: CASRALAGYNEQFF

v_gene: TRBV7-8
j_gene: TRBJ2-7
CDR3aa: CASSLVRGFYEQYF

v_gene: TRBV19
j_gene: TRBJ1-2
CDR3aa: CASSADRGAYSGYTF

v_gene: TRBV7-6
j_gene: TRBJ2-3
CDR3aa: CASSSLKAGVADTQYF

v_gene: TRBV2
j_gene: TRBJ2-3
CDR3aa: CASKGLAESTDTQYF

v_gene: TRBV6-6
j_gene: TRBJ2-3
CDR3aa: CASSPGEDTQYF

v_gene: TRBV15
j_gene: TRBJ1-1
CDR3aa: CATSRKREGEAFF

v_gene: TRBV6-5
j_gene: TRBJ2-7
CDR3aa: CASSLGAELLYEQYF

v_gene: TRBV20-1
j_gene: TRBJ2-5
CDR3aa: CSAQYQETQYF

v_gene: TRBV6-6
j_gene: TRBJ1-2
CDR3aa: CASSHLQRQGDGYTF

v_gene: TRBV6-6
j_gene: TRBJ1-1
CDR3aa: CASSYHSRDPEAFF

v_gene: TRBV4-1
j_gene: TRBJ2-1
CDR3aa: CASSQESSGGYNEQFF

v_gene: TRBV9
j_gene: TRBJ2-7
CDR3aa: CASSPRGQASTYEQYF

v_gene: TRBV5-1
j_gene: TRBJ2-7
CDR3aa: CASSLEVGVDEQYF

v_gene: TRBV5-1
j_gene: TRBJ1-1
CDR3aa: CASSFAEQTEAFF

v_gene: TRBV11-3
j_gene: TRBJ2-7
CDR3aa: CASSRDRGSYEQYF

v_gene: TRBV5-1
j_gene: TRBJ2-2
CDR3aa: CASRFQGTTGELFF

v_gene: TRBV29-1
j_gene: TRBJ2-1
CDR3aa: CSVEDGPVDEQFF

v_gene: TRBV9
j_gene: TRBJ2-1
CDR3aa: CASSRGSPYNEQFF